This entry describes one T cell receptor (beta chain). Its antigen is currently unknown. The germline V gene has CDR1 LGHNA and CDR2 YNFKEQ. With 1 base removed from V and 3 bases from J, the gap between germline ends came to 9 bases. This CDR3 comprises 14 residues. This specimen comes from a study of early T cells in non-severe SARS-CoV-2 infection. Study findings and constraints: Matching against VDJdb likely underestimated virus-specific expansions, favoring anti-spike CD8.

Individually, cDNA molecules had unique molecular identifiers attached to them. TCRdb used MiXCR to reprocess the 5' RACE reads, holding one entry per CDR3 protein. The table shows about 79,000 distinct CDR3 sequences, with about 13% occurring only once. The sequence was obtained from an adult who was a healthcare worker with PCR-confirmed SARS-CoV-2 infection or an uninfected control (not recorded which). The sequencing input was whole blood. The chain couples TRBV4-2 to TRBJ1-1; no clear D. CDR3 DNA sequence: TGTGCCAGCAGCCAAGCCGAGGGTGACACTGAAGCTTTCTTT. Its protein is CASSQAEGDTEAFF.